This T cell receptor (beta chain) was sequenced during a study of cytomegalovirus exposure and HLA in healthy donors. Study-level background: Assignment to the Caucasian-associated ancestry cluster applied to around 80% of the approximately 390 genotyped donors. Notes on the study in general: Trimming of TCR beta V- and J-genes showed a link, identified in a later analysis, to a missense DCLRE1C variant.

This clone appeared a single time. What it binds is unknown. PCR involved 60 Vbeta and 13 Jbeta primers. The repertoire was sequenced with immunoSEQ multiplex PCR; TCRdb's copy has only in-frame clones and lacks some. The sample consists of 180,000 or so clones, approximately 83% of them appearing once. The CDR3 is made up of 15 amino acids. V lost 5 bases to trimming and J lost 6 bases; unmatched junction nucleotides: 8. Germline V gene data show CDR1 as KGHSH and CDR2 as LQKENI. The chain carries TRBV18 and TRBJ2-1, with 9 bases lining up with TRBD1. The TCR comes from a young man in good health and CMV-seropositive. Sequencing was done on a sample of PBMCs. The DNA of the CDR3 is TGTGCCAGCTCAGACCCGGGACAGGGTATCAATGAGCAGTTCTTC. Translated: CASSDPGQGINEQFF.